A single sample is the source of the 17 T cell receptor beta chains below, sequenced in a study of cytomegalovirus exposure and HLA in healthy donors. The PCR contained 60 Vbeta and 13 Jbeta primers. Only in-frame clones appear in the TCRdb table, and some are missing; sequencing was by immunoSEQ multiplex PCR. In the table there are more than 120,000 clones, 82% of which are singletons. Sequenced sample: PBMCs. These receptors originate from a male donor in good health and CMV-seronegative.

V usage is TRBV19 and J usage is TRBJ1-2, with 7 positions matching TRBD1. Germline V gene data show CDR1 as LNHDA and CDR2 as SQIVND (reference sequence). V was pared by 3 bases and J by 8 bases, with 12 bases of the junction left unmatched. CDR3 size: 15 residues. The CDR3 is CASSMIDRAQSGYTF. The DNA of the CDR3 is TGTGCCAGTAGTATGATCGACAGGGCTCAGAGCGGCTACACCTTC.

The gene calls are TRBV6-5 and TRBJ2-3; D may be TRBD1 (5 bases). This CDR3 has 15 residues. Germline assignment: CDR1 MNHEY and CDR2 SVGAGI. Trimming took 6 bases from V and 1 from J, leaving 14 bases between them. This CDR3 reads CASSPRVGGTDTQYF. CDR3 DNA: TGTGCCAGCAGCCCCAGGGTAGGGGGCACAGATACGCAGTATTTT.

This rearrangement joins TRBV5-4 to TRBJ2-5, with D possibly TRBD2 on 6 matching bases. Per germline, CDR1 SGHNT and CDR2 YYREEE (reference sequence). The CDR3 has 15 amino acids. Deletions cut 3 bases from V and 2 bases from J, with 14 bases between. The CDR3 region is CASSSTSFSQETQYF. The CDR3 DNA reads as TGTGCCAGCAGCTCGACTAGTTTTTCACAAGAGACCCAGTACTTC.

The chain has TRBV7-9 and TRBJ2-1; 7 bases match TRBD2. V shed 5 bases, J shed 8 bases, and the junction held 9 bases outside the gene matches. The CDR3 is 14 amino acids. Germline values: CDR1 SEHNR, CDR2 FQNEAQ (reference sequence). The CDR3 nucleotides read TGTGCCAGCAGCCTCCGGGGGGAGTGGGATGAGCAGTTCTTC. Translation: CASSLRGEWDEQFF.

V and J are TRBV7-3 and TRBJ2-5; 11 bases align to TRBD2. The germline V gene encodes CDR1 SGHTA and CDR2 FQGTGA. The V segment lost 4 bases and the J segment 11 bases; nucleotides outside the gene matches: 18. CDR3 length: 17 amino acids. The CDR3 region is CASSSLVFTSGSREQYF. The CDR3 bases are TGTGCCAGCAGCTCCCTTGTCTTTACTAGCGGGAGTCGTGAGCAGTACTTC.

The rearrangement links TRBV7-9 to TRBJ2-7; no firm D call. Germline V gene sequence: CDR1 SEHNR, CDR2 FQNEAQ (reference sequence). The CDR3 consists of 12 residues. Trimming pared 3 bases from V and 5 bases from J, leaving 8 bases between. The CDR3 here is CASSFIGNEQYF. The DNA for the CDR3 is TGTGCCAGCAGCTTTATCGGTAACGAGCAGTACTTC.

V gene TRBV5-1 combines with J gene TRBJ2-3; 13 nucleotides match TRBD2. CDR3 size: 15 residues. With 7 bases clipped from V and 6 bases from J, the junction kept 8 bases outside the gene matches. The germline gives CDR1 SGHRS, CDR2 YFSETQ. Written as DNA, the CDR3 is TGCGCCAGCGGACTAGCGGGAGATCTTCCTGATACGCAGTATTTT. It is translated as CASGLAGDLPDTQYF.

In its sample, this clone was seen a few times. The chain carries TRBV30 and TRBJ1-2; tentative D call: TRBD1 (5 bases). Germline loops: CDR1 GTSNPN, CDR2 SVGIG (reference sequence). The CDR3 has 13 amino acids. Trimming stripped 4 bases from V and 5 bases from J, with 14 bases between. DNA of the CDR3: TGTGCCTGGAATTGGGGGGGGTCATATGGCTACACCTTC. It specifies CAWNWGGSYGYTF.

V is TRBV13 and J is TRBJ2-2; a weak D match, TRBD2 (5 bases). Trimming cost V 5 bases and J 7 bases, with 14 bases left between them. In germline, CDR1 is PRHDT, CDR2 FYEKMQ (reference sequence). The CDR3 extends over 14 amino acids. The CDR3 bases are TGTGCCAGCAGCCGGTTGAATAGCGACGGGGAGCTGTTTTTT. Protein product: CASSRLNSDGELFF.

The table lists this clone with a count of one. This chain connects TRBV11-2 to TRBJ2-3; 9 bases line up with TRBD2. V trimming: 1 base; J trimming: 2 bases; junction bases outside the gene matches: 4. Germline values: CDR1 SGHAT, CDR2 FQNNGV. The CDR3 consists of 16 residues. The DNA of the CDR3 is TGTGCCAGCAGCTTAGGAACTAGCGGGCTCACAGATACGCAGTATTTT. It specifies CASSLGTSGLTDTQYF.

The chain combines TRBV28 with TRBJ1-5; 7 nucleotides agree with TRBD1. CDR1 and CDR2 from the germline V gene are MDHEN and SYDVKM. This CDR3 contains 17 residues. Trimming removed 2 bases from V and 2 bases from J; junction bases left unmatched: 9. This chain's CDR3 is CASSLATYGTGNQPQHF. The CDR3, as DNA: TGTGCCAGCAGTTTAGCTACGTACGGGACAGGCAATCAGCCCCAGCATTTT.

The chain carries TRBV4-3 and TRBJ2-1, with 8 positions matching TRBD2. The CDR3 covers 13 residues. Losses at the gene ends were 8 bases for V and 3 bases for J; bases not matched to a gene: 3. Germline assignment: CDR1 LGHNA and CDR2 YSLEER. CDR3 sequence (DNA): TGCGCCAGCGGGCTAGCGGGCTACAATGAGCAGTTCTTC. Its translation is CASGLAGYNEQFF.

This rearrangement joins TRBV27 to TRBJ2-1; the match to TRBD2 covers 10 bases. CDR1 is MNHEY and CDR2 is SMNVEV in the germline V gene (reference sequence). The CDR3 contains 15 residues. V trimming: 2 bases; J trimming: 9 bases; junction bases outside the gene matches: 7. In DNA form, the CDR3 reads TGTGCCAGCAGTTTAGGCCTAGCGGGAGATACTGAGCAGTTCTTC. Amino acid sequence: CASSLGLAGDTEQFF.

V and J are TRBV28 and TRBJ2-1, with 10 positions matching TRBD2. This CDR3 has 16 amino acids. V dropped 3 bases and J dropped 8; count of bases not matched to a gene: 10. Germline lookup yields CDR1 MDHEN and CDR2 SYDVKM. The CDR3 spells CASSFYGASGSYEQFF. In nucleotides, the CDR3 is TGTGCCAGCAGTTTTTATGGGGCTAGCGGGAGCTATGAGCAGTTCTTC. Drawing the rest from reference TRBV28 and TRBJ2-1, the complete variable domain is DVKVTQSSRYLVKRTGEKVFLECVQDMDHENMFWYRQDPGLGLRLIYFSYDVKMKEKGDIPEGYSVSREKKERFSLILESASTNQTSMYLCASSFYGASGSYEQFFGPGTRLTVL.

The V gene is TRBV6-5, the J gene TRBJ2-7, with D possibly being TRBD2 (5 bases). V lost 8 bases and J lost 5, with 19 bases in between. Germline CDR1 is MNHEY and CDR2 is SVGAGI. The CDR3 covers 14 residues. For the CDR3, the DNA is TGTGCCAGCGCTAGAGGGCCCTGGCTCCACGAGCAGTACTTC. Translation gives CASARGPWLHEQYF.

V gene TRBV27 combines with J gene TRBJ2-2, with 11 nucleotides matching TRBD2. After removal of 5 bases from V and 4 bases from J, the junction contained 3 bases not matched to a gene. This CDR3 spans 15 amino acids. CDR1 and CDR2 (germline): MNHEY, SMNVEV (reference sequence). CDR3 residues: CASSPLAGGTGELFF. As DNA, the CDR3 is TGTGCCAGCAGTCCCCTAGCGGGGGGCACCGGGGAGCTGTTTTTT.

This chain connects TRBV5-4 to TRBJ1-2; perhaps TRBD1 as D (6 bases). V lost 3 bases, J lost 2 bases, and 8 bases lay in between. The germline V gene has CDR1 SGHNT and CDR2 YYREEE (reference sequence). The CDR3 runs 13 residues. CDR3 in amino acids: CASSSTGNYGYTF. CDR3 sequence (DNA): TGTGCCAGCAGCTCTACAGGGAACTATGGCTACACCTTC. Using reference TRBV5-4 and TRBJ1-2 for the parts outside the CDR3, the full variable domain is ETGVTQSPTHLIKTRGQQVTLRCSSQSGHNTVSWYQQALGQGPQFIFQYYREEENGRGNFPPRFSGLQFPNYSSELNVNALELDDSALYLCASSSTGNYGYTFGSGTRLTVV.